This section outlines one T cell receptor (beta chain) sequence together with its context. Antigen unknown. Repertoires were generated with immunoSEQ multiplex PCR, while TCRdb's copy carries only in-frame clones and drops some. The profile covers about 170,000 clones, with about nine tenths appearing a single time and 11% taken by the ten largest. Specified time point: blood 4 weeks post-SBRT, at nephrectomy. Treatment indicated: 15 Gy SBRT to primary tumor, nephrectomy 4 weeks later. Per the germline V gene, CDR1 is SGHNT and CDR2 is YYREEE (reference sequence). The CDR3 is made up of 14 amino acids. With 2 bases clipped from V and 3 bases from J, the junction kept 2 bases outside the gene matches. This entry belongs to a study of radiation and T cells in renal cell carcinoma. Study outcomes and limitations: In blood, top tumor clones expanded by 2 weeks, shrinking by 4.

The TCR comes from a woman aged 45-65 years with renal cell carcinoma. This material consisted of blood, taken from a patient whose treatment included radiotherapy and nephrectomy. The gene calls are TRBV5-4 and TRBJ2-7, with 10 bases matching TRBD2. CDR3 protein: CASSFTSGDYEQYF. The CDR3, as DNA: TGTGCCAGCAGCTTTACTAGCGGGGACTACGAGCAGTACTTC.